What follows are 9 T cell receptor beta chains derived from one specimen sequenced in a study of shared clonotypes between healthy human individuals. Only CD45RO-negative cells positively selected for CCR7 counted as naive CD8 cells, so terminally differentiated effector memory CD45RA+ cells were excluded. Clones were read by immunoSEQ multiplex PCR, and TCRdb kept only the in-frame ones, dropping some. The data show 1.5 million to 2.5 million clones, roughly 95% seen once. Sequenced sample: naive CD8+ T cells sorted from blood. These receptors came from a man between 18 and 29 years old in good health.

The rearrangement uses TRBV9 and TRBJ2-1, with D hard to call. Trimming took off 0 bases at V and 5 bases at J, with 15 bases between the two ends. The CDR3 has 16 residues. Germline CDR1 and CDR2: SGDLS and YYNGEE. The CDR3, as DNA: TGTGCCAGCAGCGTAGTAGGCGTGGAGCTGAACAATGAGCAGTTCTTC. Its translation: CASSVVGVELNNEQFF.

V gene TRBV7-8 combines with J gene TRBJ1-1; TRBD1 might be the D (6 bases). Trimming pared 4 bases from V and 1 base from J, leaving 7 bases between. The CDR3 has 13 residues. Germline CDR1 SGHVS, CDR2 FQNEAQ. In DNA form, the CDR3 reads TGTGCCAGCAGCTGGGACAAGAACACTGAAGCTTTCTTT. Translation gives CASSWDKNTEAFF. Full variable domain (missing parts from reference TRBV7-8 and TRBJ1-1): GAGVSQSPRYKVAKRGQDVALRCDPISGHVSLFWYQQALGQGPEFLTYFQNEAQLDKSGLPSDRFFAERPEGSVSTLKIQRTQQEDSAVYLCASSWDKNTEAFFGQGTRLTVV.

This clone showed up just once. The gene calls are TRBV4-2 and TRBJ2-7; 12 bases match TRBD1. J gave up 4 bases and V 0 bases, and 4 bases lay outside the gene matches. Germline V CDR1 and CDR2: LGHNA, YNFKEQ. This CDR3 has 16 residues. CDR3 protein: CASSQDGDRGLYEQYF. The CDR3 DNA is TGTGCCAGCAGCCAAGACGGGGACAGGGGGCTGTACGAGCAGTACTTC.

The chain joins TRBV4-1 to TRBJ2-7; no clear D gene. CDR1 is MGHRA and CDR2 is YSYEKL in the germline V gene. This CDR3 has 13 residues. Trimming left V 2 bases short and J 4 bases short, with 9 bases between. CDR3 protein: CASSQTDGYEQYF. The CDR3 nucleotides are TGCGCCAGCAGCCAAACAGACGGGTACGAGCAGTACTTC.

This clone was seen a few times. The same CDR3 also results from other DNA sequences found in this sample. The genes are TRBV18 and TRBJ2-7; D not resolved. Trimming removed 0 bases at V and 0 bases at J, with 3 bases between. Looked up from germline, CDR1 is KGHSH and CDR2 is LQKENI. The CDR3 length is 13 residues. The CDR3 reads CASSPPDSYEQYF. The CDR3 DNA sequence: TGTGCCAGCTCACCACCGGACTCCTACGAGCAGTACTTC.

The chain employs TRBV5-1 and TRBJ2-1, with D maybe TRBD2 (6 bases). The CDR3 loop spans 15 amino acids. Trimming stripped 4 bases from V and 8 bases from J, with 19 bases between. Germline loops: CDR1 SGHRS, CDR2 YFSETQ. The DNA for the CDR3 is TGCGCCAGCAGCCCCCGCAGCGGGCAAATCCATGAGCAGTTCTTC. Translation: CASSPRSGQIHEQFF.

The chain uses TRBV27 and TRBJ2-4; D call uncertain. Between the trimmed V and J ends, which lost 6 bases and 0 bases, there was a span of 15 bases. The germline CDR1 and CDR2 sequences are MNHEY and SMNVEV (reference sequence). The CDR3 sequence is 16 residues long. Written as DNA, the CDR3 is TGTGCCAGCAGCCAAACAGCGCTACTAGCCAAAAACATTCAGTACTTC. Protein product: CASSQTALLAKNIQYF.

The V and J genes are TRBV6-5 and TRBJ1-1, with no clear D. Germline CDR1 and CDR2: MNHEY and SVGAGI. Deletions cut 3 bases from V and 6 bases from J, with 17 bases between. The length of the CDR3 is 15 residues. The CDR3 loop is CASSYSEPSVSEAFF. The CDR3 DNA reads TGTGCCAGCAGTTATTCCGAGCCTAGCGTTTCTGAAGCTTTCTTT.

The chain has TRBV5-1 and TRBJ2-3; possibly TRBD1 for D (5 bases). There are 14 residues in the CDR3. Germline-derived CDR1 and CDR2 are SGHRS and YFSETQ. The V and J ends lost 0 bases and 4 bases respectively, with 9 bases between them. CDR3 loop: CASSLEPGPDTQYF. The CDR3 bases are TGCGCCAGCAGCTTGGAGCCAGGGCCAGATACGCAGTATTTT.